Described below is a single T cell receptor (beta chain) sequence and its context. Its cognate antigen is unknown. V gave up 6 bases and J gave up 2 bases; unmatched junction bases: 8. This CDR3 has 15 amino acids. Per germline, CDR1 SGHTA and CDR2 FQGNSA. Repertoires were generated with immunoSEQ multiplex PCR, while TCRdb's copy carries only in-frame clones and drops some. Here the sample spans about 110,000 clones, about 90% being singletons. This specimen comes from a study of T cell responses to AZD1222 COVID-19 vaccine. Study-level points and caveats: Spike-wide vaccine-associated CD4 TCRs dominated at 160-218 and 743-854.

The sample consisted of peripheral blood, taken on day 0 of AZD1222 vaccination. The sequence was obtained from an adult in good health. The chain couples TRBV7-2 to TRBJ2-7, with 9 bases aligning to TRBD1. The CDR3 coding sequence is TGTGCCAGCAGAAAGGGGACAGGGCCAACCTACGAGCAGTACTTC. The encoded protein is CASRKGTGPTYEQYF.